These 23 T cell receptor beta chains came from one sample sequenced in a study of radiotherapy plus CTLA-4 blockade in lung cancer. Data came from immunoSEQ multiplex PCR; TCRdb stores just in-frame clones and leaves some out. The table has tens of thousands of clones, roughly 85% seen once; the top ten hold roughly 23%. The sequences come from peripheral blood, collected from a patient treated with radiotherapy plus ipilimumab. These receptors all come from a human donor with non-small cell lung cancer whose response to radiotherapy plus ipilimumab could not be evaluated.

This clone was observed a handful of times. The rearrangement uses TRBV12-5 and TRBJ1-1; D might be TRBD1 (5 bases). Germline CDR1 reads LGHNT; CDR2 reads FRNRAP. The V gene lost 4 bases and the J gene lost 8 bases, with 8 bases spanning the gap. The CDR3 is made up of 11 amino acids. The CDR3 loop is CASGWEGEAFF. The CDR3 bases are TGTGCTAGTGGTTGGGAGGGGGAAGCTTTCTTT.

The rearrangement uses TRBV5-1 and TRBJ1-1; a possible D gene is TRBD1 (6 bases). There are 13 residues in the CDR3. Between the trimmed V and J ends, which lost 0 bases and 4 bases, there was a span of 7 bases. CDR1 SGHRS and CDR2 YFSETQ come from the germline V gene. CDR3 sequence (DNA): TGCGCCAGCAGCTTGGAACAGGGCACTGAAGCTTTCTTT. Its protein is CASSLEQGTEAFF.

A few counts support this clone. The V and J genes are TRBV4-1 and TRBJ2-7; 9 nucleotides align to TRBD2. V gave up 3 bases and J gave up 0 bases; unmatched junction bases: 6. CDR3 length: 16 amino acids. The germline V gene encodes CDR1 MGHRA and CDR2 YSYEKL. This CDR3 reads CASSQVTSGYSYEQYF. CDR3 nucleotide sequence: TGCGCCAGCAGCCAGGTGACTAGCGGTTACTCCTACGAGCAGTACTTC.

The J gene is TRBJ2-5, the V gene TRBV4-2, with 7 bases lining up with TRBD1. The germline CDR1 and CDR2 sequences are LGHNA and YNFKEQ. This CDR3 is built from 16 residues. The V segment lost 1 base and the J segment 1 base; nucleotides outside the gene matches: 6. CDR3: CASSQGKGASQETQYF. The CDR3 nucleotides are TGTGCCAGCAGCCAAGGGAAGGGGGCTTCCCAAGAGACCCAGTACTTC.

This clone has just one count. The chain uses TRBV10-1 and TRBJ1-1; D remains unclear. Germline CDR1 reads WNHNN; CDR2 reads SYGVQD (reference sequence). V shed 3 bases and J shed 0 bases, with 8 bases lying between them. The CDR3 consists of 14 residues. The CDR3 is CASSDGRLNTEAFF. CDR3 DNA: TGCGCCAGCAGTGATGGCAGGCTGAACACTGAAGCTTTCTTT.

This clone was counted a single time. The chain employs TRBV10-3 and TRBJ2-5; possibly TRBD1 for D (6 bases). The DNA end is more similar to TRBJ2-7, so the J call may be wrong. CDR3 length equals 14 residues. Per germline, CDR1 ENHRY and CDR2 SYGVKD. The CDR3 DNA sequence: TGTGCCATCAGTGAGCCGACAGGCCCCTACGAGCAGTACTTC. Protein product: CAISEPTGPYEQYF.

V usage is TRBV2 and J usage is TRBJ1-5; the D gene is possibly TRBD1 (6 bases). V was trimmed by 6 bases and J by 3 bases, leaving 12 bases between them. Germline lookup yields CDR1 SNHLY and CDR2 FYNNEI. CDR3 size: 14 residues. The CDR3 loop is CASSPGQYNQPQHF. CDR3 nucleotide sequence: TGTGCCAGCAGCCCCGGACAGTACAATCAGCCCCAGCATTTT.

This clone was seen a handful of times. The same CDR3 can be traced to other DNA sequences in this sample. The CDR3: CASRGGTEAFF. CDR3 sequence (DNA): TGCGCCAGCAGGGGGGGGACTGAAGCTTTCTTT. The chain recombines TRBV10-2 with TRBJ1-1; maybe TRBD1 (5 bases). The CDR3 has 11 amino acids. Deletions cut 6 bases from V and 5 bases from J, with 7 bases between. Germline V gives CDR1 WSHSY, CDR2 SAAADI.

By its share, this clone is medium-sized. This sequence joins TRBV10-2 and TRBJ1-2, with 11 bases fitting TRBD1. CDR1 and CDR2 (germline): WSHSY, SAAADI. Germline trimming cut 2 bases from V and 2 bases from J; bases unmatched to any gene: 10. The CDR3 consists of 18 residues. The CDR3 here is CASSEELGDRGFNYGYTF. CDR3 coding DNA: TGCGCCAGCAGTGAGGAGCTTGGGGACAGGGGGTTCAACTATGGCTACACCTTC.

In this sample, this clone turned up once. The V and J genes are TRBV7-9 and TRBJ2-2; no reliable D call. CDR1 and CDR2 (germline): SEHNR, FQNEAQ (reference sequence). V dropped 8 bases and J dropped 6 bases, with 10 bases sitting between them. The CDR3 runs 12 residues. The CDR3 bases are TGTGCCAGCTCCTTGTTCTCCGGGGAGCTGTTTTTT. Protein product: CASSLFSGELFF.

This chain connects TRBV5-6 to TRBJ2-1, with 16 nucleotides matching TRBD2. The V gene's germline CDR1 is SGHDT and CDR2 YYEEEE. The CDR3 is made up of 15 amino acids. With V trimmed by 4 bases and J by 7 bases, 2 bases remained unmatched. The CDR3 DNA follows: TGTGCCAGCAGCCCGGGACTAGCGGGAGGGAATGAGCAGTTCTTC. It codes for CASSPGLAGGNEQFF.

The rearrangement links TRBV7-8 to TRBJ2-3; TRBD2 matches at 11 bases. V lost 6 bases and J lost 8; bases outside the gene matches: 7. Germline V CDR1 and CDR2: SGHVS, FQNEAQ. The CDR3 extends over 14 amino acids. The chain's CDR3 is CASSIAGGPVTQYF. The CDR3 DNA reads TGTGCCAGCAGTATAGCGGGGGGGCCGGTTACGCAGTATTTT.

The rearrangement links TRBV2 to TRBJ2-3, with 7 bases fitting TRBD2. After removal of 8 bases from V and 2 bases from J, the junction contained 13 bases not matched to a gene. Germline loops: CDR1 SNHLY, CDR2 FYNNEI. The length of the CDR3 is 16 residues. The CDR3 DNA reads TGTGCCAGCGGTGGGAGGGTCCATCTTTCCACAGATACGCAGTATTTT. Its protein is CASGGRVHLSTDTQYF.

The rearrangement links TRBV6-5 to TRBJ1-4, with D possibly TRBD1 on 6 matching bases. Germline loops: CDR1 MNHEY, CDR2 SVGAGI. The length of the CDR3 is 14 residues. Trimming removed 8 bases from V and 4 bases from J, with 14 bases in between. The CDR3 sequence is CASRETGYNEKLFF. The CDR3 nucleotides are TGTGCCAGCCGTGAGACAGGTTATAATGAAAAACTGTTTTTT.

The CDR3 sequence is CASSEIAAYNEQFF. In nucleotides, the CDR3 is TGTGCCAGCAGTGAAATAGCGGCATACAATGAGCAGTTCTTC. The chain combines TRBV6-1 with TRBJ2-1, with D tentatively TRBD2 (6 bases). The CDR3 sequence is 14 residues long. Germline CDR1 MNHNS, CDR2 SASEGT. V was cut by 2 bases and J by 4 bases, with 9 bases left in between.

DNA for the CDR3: TGTGCCATCAGTCAGGGGGCTGTCGACACTGAAGCTTTCTTT. Translated, it gives CAISQGAVDTEAFF. The chain combines TRBV10-3 with TRBJ1-1; TRBD1 aligns across 8 bases. V gave up 5 bases and J gave up 3 bases; unmatched junction bases: 5. The length of the CDR3 is 14 residues. CDR1 and CDR2 (germline): ENHRY, SYGVKD.

The chain joins TRBV7-2 to TRBJ2-3, with 14 nucleotides matching TRBD2. Germline V CDR1 and CDR2: SGHTA, FQGNSA. The CDR3 runs to 17 residues. Trimming at V came to 3 bases and at J to 3 bases, leaving 5 bases not matched to a gene. The CDR3 sequence is CASSFARLAGGTDTQYF. The CDR3, as DNA: TGTGCCAGCAGCTTTGCCCGACTAGCGGGGGGGACAGATACGCAGTATTTT. Using reference TRBV7-2 and TRBJ2-3 for the parts outside the CDR3, the full variable domain is GAGVSQSPSNKVTEKGKDVELRCDPISGHTALYWYRQSLGQGLEFLIYFQGNSAPDKSGLPSDRFSAERTGGSVSTLTIQRTQQEDSAVYLCASSFARLAGGTDTQYFGPGTRLTVL.

The chain is built from TRBV5-1 and TRBJ2-2, with 10 positions matching TRBD1. The CDR3 has 16 amino acids. Germline V gene lookup returns CDR1 SGHRS and CDR2 YFSETQ. V was pared by 4 bases and J by 3 bases, with 6 bases of the junction left unmatched. The CDR3 DNA reads TGCGCCAGCAGCCGGGGACAGGGGTCGGACACCGGGGAGCTGTTTTTT. Amino acids: CASSRGQGSDTGELFF.

The V call is TRBV2, the J call TRBJ1-6, with D tentatively TRBD1 (5 bases). CDR1 and CDR2 from the germline V gene are SNHLY and FYNNEI. V shed 7 bases and J shed 10 bases, with 8 bases lying between them. The CDR3 contains 11 residues. The CDR3 protein is CASKGNSPLHF. The CDR3 bases are TGTGCCAGCAAGGGGAACTCACCCCTCCACTTT.

This clone was found once. The chain combines TRBV10-3 with TRBJ2-5; 14 nucleotides line up with TRBD2. From germline, CDR1 is ENHRY and CDR2 SYGVKD. The CDR3 totals 16 residues. Trimming cost V 4 bases and J 6 bases; bases outside gene matches: 7. The chain's CDR3 is CAISALGTSGGKTQYF. CDR3 DNA: TGTGCCATCAGTGCCCTCGGGACTAGCGGGGGAAAGACCCAGTACTTC.

This chain connects TRBV10-2 to TRBJ2-5; 8 bases map to TRBD1. There are 14 residues in the CDR3. Germline assignment: CDR1 WSHSY and CDR2 SAAADI. The V and J ends lost 4 bases and 3 bases, in that order; junction bases with no gene match: 4. CDR3 coding DNA: TGCGCCAGCAGTGGACAGGGGCAGGAAGAGACCCAGTACTTC. Its translation is CASSGQGQEETQYF.

The chain couples TRBV11-2 to TRBJ2-3, with a weak D call TRBD2 (6 bases). The germline CDR1 and CDR2 sequences are SGHAT and FQNNGV. Trimming removed 3 bases at V and 0 bases at J, with 10 bases between. The CDR3 loop spans 15 amino acids. CDR3 bases: TGTGCCAGCAGCTTCTTAGCGGAGAGCACAGATACGCAGTATTTT. This translates into CASSFLAESTDTQYF.

The gene calls are TRBV5-1 and TRBJ2-5; 8 bases are a match to TRBD1. The CDR3 is 15 amino acids. Germline V gives CDR1 SGHRS, CDR2 YFSETQ. V was clipped by 6 bases and J by 5 bases; unmatched bases: 12. The CDR3 is CASTPVGTGDETQYF. The CDR3 region has the DNA TGCGCCAGCACCCCCGTGGGGACAGGTGATGAGACCCAGTACTTC.